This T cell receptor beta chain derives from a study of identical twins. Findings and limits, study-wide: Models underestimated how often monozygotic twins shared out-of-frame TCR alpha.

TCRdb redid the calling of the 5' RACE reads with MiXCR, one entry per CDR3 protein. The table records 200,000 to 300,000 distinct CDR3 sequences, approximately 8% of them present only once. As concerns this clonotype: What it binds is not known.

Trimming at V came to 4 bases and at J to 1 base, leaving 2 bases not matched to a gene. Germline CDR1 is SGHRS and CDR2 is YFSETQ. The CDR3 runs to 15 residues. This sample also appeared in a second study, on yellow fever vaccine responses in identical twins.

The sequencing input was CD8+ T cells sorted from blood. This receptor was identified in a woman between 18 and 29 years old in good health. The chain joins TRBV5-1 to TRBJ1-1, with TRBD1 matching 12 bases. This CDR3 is CASSPGQGANTEAFF. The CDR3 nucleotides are TGCGCCAGCAGCCCGGGACAGGGGGCGAACACTGAAGCTTTCTTT.